These T cell receptor beta chains were read from a single sample in a study of cytomegalovirus exposure and HLA in healthy donors. Measured with immunoSEQ multiplex PCR; TCRdb has only the in-frame clones, and not every one. The sample lists 180,000 or so clones; around 75% were seen once. The sequenced sample was PBMCs. All receptors come from a woman aged 35 to 49 in good health and CMV-seropositive. Both conserved end residues are part of each CDR3. A D gene is named only where the DNA matches it firmly. Not every row has a clone size; where given, it reads once, few, many or a size class.

>TRBD1|TRBJ1-3|NA|TRBV28
TGTGCCAGCAGCTACAGGGGGAGCTCTGGAAACACCATATATTTT
CASSYRGSSGNTIYF
>NA|TRBJ1-2|NA|TRBV27
TGTGCCAGCAGTGGGCGTTTTTTGGGCCCACATGGCTACACCTTC
CASSGRFLGPHGYTF
>NA|TRBJ1-2|NA|TRBV7-9
TGTTCCAGCAGCGTCATCTCGGTTTTCTATGGCTACACCTTC
CSSSVISVFYGYTF
>NA|TRBJ1-2|few|TRBV6-6
TGTGCCAGCAGTAAACAGGTCCTTGAGTATGGCTACACCTTC
CASSKQVLEYGYTF
>TRBD1|TRBJ1-1|few|TRBV11-3
TGTGCCAGCAGCTCACAGGGGGCTACTGAAGCTTTCTTT
CASSSQGATEAFF
>NA|TRBJ2-7|few|TRBV27
TGTGCCAGTCGCGGGGTGGATACCTCCTACGAGCAGTACTTC
CASRGVDTSYEQYF
>TRBD2|TRBJ2-1|NA|TRBV11-3
TGTGCCAGCAGCTTAGTGTGGACTAGCGGTCTCCGAGGGCCGCAGTTCTTC
CASSLVWTSGLRGPQFF
>NA|TRBJ2-1|few|TRBV21-1
TGTGCCAGCAGCTCGAAGAGTAGCGACAACAACTGCAATGAGCAGTTCTTC
CASSSKSSDNNCNEQFF
>TRBD2|TRBJ2-1|NA|TRBV7-2
TGTGCCAGCAGCACCGGGACTAGCTCCTACAATGAGCAGTTCTTC
CASSTGTSSYNEQFF
>TRBD1|TRBJ2-3|NA|TRBV5-6
TGTGCCAGCAGCCCCCCAGTAGGGACAGAAATTACAGATACGCAGTATTTT
CASSPPVGTEITDTQYF
>NA|TRBJ1-2|few|TRBV7-3
TGTGCCAGCAGCTTAGCAGCTAACTATGGCTACACCTTC
CASSLAANYGYTF
>NA|TRBJ2-5|NA|TRBV11-2
TGTGCCAGCAGCTTAGAAACAGGGTTCGGGACCCAGTACTTC
CASSLETGFGTQYF
>TRBD2|TRBJ2-7|NA|TRBV5-6
TGTGCCAGCAGCCCAAAGTCCCGGACTAGGACCCCGAACGAGCAGTACTTC
CASSPKSRTRTPNEQYF
>NA|TRBJ1-1|NA|TRBV11-2
TGTGCCAGCAGCTTCAATTCAGGGGCGTCTGAAGCTTTCTTT
CASSFNSGASEAFF
>TRBD1|TRBJ2-7|once|TRBV10-3
TGTGCCATCAGCCCGACAGGGGGCGATTACGAGCAGTACTTC
CAISPTGGDYEQYF
>TRBD1|TRBJ1-4|NA|TRBV6-5
TGTGCCAGCAGTGACAACAGGGGGAATGAAAAACTGTTTTTT
CASSDNRGNEKLFF
>NA|TRBJ1-6|NA|TRBV30
TGTGCCTGGGAGCATGGGGCAGGGCTTAATTCACCCCTCCACTTT
CAWEHGAGLNSPLHF
>NA|TRBJ2-7|NA|TRBV19
TGTGCCAGTCGATCCGCAGTAAGCTCCTACGAGCAGTACTTC
CASRSAVSSYEQYF
>NA|TRBJ1-4|NA|TRBV27
TGTGCCAGCACTCTACGGGGAGGGGGAGAAAAACTGTTTTTT
CASTLRGGGEKLFF
>NA|TRBJ1-2|NA|TRBV14
TGTGCCAGCAGCCAAGATATGGGGCATGGCTACACCTTC
CASSQDMGHGYTF
>NA|TRBJ2-7|NA|TRBV4-2
TGTGCCAGCAGCCAAGAGGAGGCAGTTTGGTACGAGCAGTACTTC
CASSQEEAVWYEQYF
>TRBD2|TRBJ2-3|NA|TRBV14
TGTGCCAGCAGCCAACTACTACTAGCGGGAGGCACAGATACGCAGTATTTT
CASSQLLLAGGTDTQYF
>NA|TRBJ1-2|few|TRBV28
TGTGCCAGCGGGGGCCCGGGGCGCTCTGGCTACACCTTC
CASGGPGRSGYTF
>TRBD2|TRBJ2-7|NA|TRBV7-9
TGTGCCAGCAGCTTTCTCAGCGGGAGTAAGTACGAGCAGTACTTC
CASSFLSGSKYEQYF
>TRBD1|TRBJ2-3|few|TRBV29-1
TGCAGCGTCCGGGACAGGAGCCTTGATACGCAGTATTTT
CSVRDRSLDTQYF
>TRBD2|TRBJ2-5|NA|TRBV5-1
TGCGCCAGCAGGAAGCCCGGGGACTACCAGTACTTC
CASRKPGDYQYF
>NA|TRBJ1-2|NA|TRBV5-1
TGCGCCAGCAGCTTGAACAGGGAGGGTGGCTACACCTTC
CASSLNREGGYTF
>NA|TRBJ1-1|NA|TRBV6-6
TGTGCCAGCAGTGGCGGCGGGGGGACCACTGAAGCTTTCTTT
CASSGGGGTTEAFF
>TRBD1|TRBJ1-5|NA|TRBV10-3
TGTGCCATCAGTGATCTAGACAGGGGAGGTCAGCCCCAGCATTTT
CAISDLDRGGQPQHF
>TRBD1|TRBJ2-1|NA|TRBV6-1
TGTGCCAGCAGGGAGGGACAGGGGGCGAGTGATGAGCAGTTCTTC
CASREGQGASDEQFF
>TRBD2|TRBJ2-2|NA|TRBV6-6
TGTGCCAGCCTGAACCGACTAGCGGCTTACACCGGGGAGCTGTTTTTT
CASLNRLAAYTGELFF
>NA|TRBJ2-1|NA|TRBV19
TGTGCCAGTAGTATAACTCGGAGCTCGTACAATGAGCAGTTCTTC
CASSITRSSYNEQFF
>NA|TRBJ1-1|few|TRBV28
TGTGCCAGCACCAGAAGGGGGGGCCGATCTGAAGCTTTCTTT
CASTRRGGRSEAFF
>NA|TRBJ2-1|NA|TRBV5-8
TGTGCCAGCAGCTTGGTTCGCGATCTTGTCGGTGAGCAGTTCTTC
CASSLVRDLVGEQFF
>TRBD2|TRBJ2-1|NA|TRBV5-6
TGTGCCAGCAGCTTGAGTTGGGGGGGGAGGGCCGGCGAGCAGTTCTTC
CASSLSWGGRAGEQFF
>TRBD1|TRBJ1-1|NA|TRBV27
TGTGCCAGCAGTGAAACAGGGGGCATTGGAAATACTGAAGCTTTCTTT
CASSETGGIGNTEAFF
>TRBD2|TRBJ2-1|NA|TRBV4-1
TGCGCCAGCAGCCAAGGGGGCGGGAGGGCCTCATATGAGCAGTTCTTC
CASSQGGGRASYEQFF
>NA|TRBJ2-7|NA|TRBV15
TGTGCCACCAGCTCCCGAACGCAGGCTCCGGACTTATTGAGGGAGCAGTACTTC
CATSSRTQAPDLLREQYF
>TRBD1|TRBJ1-1|once|TRBV19
TGTGCCAGTAGTCCGACAGGGTTAGGGACTGAAGCTTTCTTT
CASSPTGLGTEAFF
>TRBD1|TRBJ2-7|NA|TRBV6-6
TGTGCCAGCAGTGGACAGGGGTCCTACGAGCAGTACTTC
CASSGQGSYEQYF
>TRBD1|TRBJ1-5|NA|TRBV6-1
TGTGCCAGCAGAACAGGGGCGCAGCCCCAGCATTTT
CASRTGAQPQHF
>NA|TRBJ1-6|few|TRBV18
TGTGCCAGCTCACCGGAGACAGCTAATTCACCCCTCCACTTT
CASSPETANSPLHF
>NA|TRBJ1-1|NA|TRBV12-5
TGTGCTAGCCGTTTCGACACCAACACTGAAGCTTTCTTT
CASRFDTNTEAFF
>NA|TRBJ1-1|NA|TRBV6-1
TGTGCCAGCAGTGAAGCCCCCTATTCAGCTTTCTTT
CASSEAPYSAFF
>NA|TRBJ1-4|NA|TRBV18
TGTGCCAGCTCGCCTTCACAGGGTAGGGATGAAAAACTGTTTTTT
CASSPSQGRDEKLFF
>NA|TRBJ1-1|NA|TRBV11-2
TGTGCCAGCAGCGCCTTCTGGGGCAGGGTCACTGAAGCTTTCTTT
CASSAFWGRVTEAFF
>NA|TRBJ1-2|NA|TRBV6-1
TGTGCCAGCACCCAGACAGAAGCTGGCTACACCTTC
CASTQTEAGYTF
>NA|TRBJ1-3|NA|TRBV9
TGTGCCAGCAGCGTAAATCCAGATACTGGAAACACCATATATTTT
CASSVNPDTGNTIYF